This TCR beta chain emerged from a study of blood T cell repertoires in COVID-19. On the study more broadly: There were acute and convalescent COVID-19 samples, and they came from the United States, Italy and Spain. The analysed material was cDNA or gDNA that came from T cells, B-cell-depleted T cells, or PBMCs.

In the original processing: Reference gene primer amplification gave estimated nucleated cell counts. This table comes from immunoSEQ multiplex PCR, and its TCRdb copy is limited to in-frame clones, with some not included. V and J calls and clone size are those listed in that table; D and trimming were worked out from the DNA. The sample includes 15,000 or so clones, around 94% seen only once; the top ten take less than 8%. The CDR3 is made up of 16 amino acids. This chain joins TRBV21-1 and TRBJ1-2; the table's D gene call, TRBD1, was not cross checked with the DNA. TRBV21-1 is noted as a pseudogene. The clonotype was recovered from a human donor with active COVID-19. The donor label of this sample is uncertain. Sequences were obtained from peripheral blood. The CDR3 region is CASSKESGRTNYGYTF. The CDR3 nucleotides read TGTGCCAGCAGCAAAGAGTCAGGCAGGACAAACTATGGCTACACCTTC.